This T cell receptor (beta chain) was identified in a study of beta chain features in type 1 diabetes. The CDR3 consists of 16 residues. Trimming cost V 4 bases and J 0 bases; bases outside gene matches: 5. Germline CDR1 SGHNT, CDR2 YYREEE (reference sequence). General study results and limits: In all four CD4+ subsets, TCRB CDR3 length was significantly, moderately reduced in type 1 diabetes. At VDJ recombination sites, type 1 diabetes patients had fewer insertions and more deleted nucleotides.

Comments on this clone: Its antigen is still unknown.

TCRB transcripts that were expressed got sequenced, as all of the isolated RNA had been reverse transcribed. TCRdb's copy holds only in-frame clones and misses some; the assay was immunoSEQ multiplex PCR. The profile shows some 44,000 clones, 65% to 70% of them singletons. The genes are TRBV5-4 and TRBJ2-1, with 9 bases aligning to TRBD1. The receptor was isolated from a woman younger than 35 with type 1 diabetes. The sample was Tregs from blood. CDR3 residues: CASSRGQGSSYNEQFF. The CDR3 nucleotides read TGTGCCAGCAGCAGGGGACAGGGCAGCTCCTACAATGAGCAGTTCTTC. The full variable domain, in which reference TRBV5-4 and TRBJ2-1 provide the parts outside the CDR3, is ETGVTQSPTHLIKTRGQQVTLRCSSQSGHNTVSWYQQALGQGPQFIFQYYREEENGRGNFPPRFSGLQFPNYSSELNVNALELDDSALYLCASSRGQGSSYNEQFFGPGTRLTVL.